The clone carrying this TCR beta chain was seen many times. Its specificity is unknown. This record belongs to a study of T cells in Graves' hyperthyroidism and ophthalmopathy. Study conclusions and caveats: Most thyroid clonotypes expanded above 0.001 appeared in blood too. A model of 13 V-J features distinguished ophthalmopathy from stable hyperthyroidism.

There were TCR beta CDR3 regions amplified from RNA transcripts. The study used the HTBI primer set for a first-round RT-PCR of the TCR CDR3. A single record per CDR3 protein comes from TCRdb applying MiXCR to the multiplex PCR reads. The table lists 95,000 to 110,000 distinct CDR3 sequences, approximately 15% of them singletons. Graves' hyperthyroidism is called stable when ophthalmopathy does not progress within 18 months. Patients aged 18 to 65 had newly diagnosed hyperthyroidism of under 2 months' duration. The sequencing sample was made of blood. This TCR was sampled from a woman in her forties or fifties with Graves' hyperthyroidism.

CDR3 nucleotides: TGTGCCTGGGCCAAGGGACTAGGAGACAATGAGCAGTTCTTC. Protein product: CAWAKGLGDNEQFF. V is TRBV30 and J is TRBJ2-1, with 8 bases aligning to TRBD2. The CDR3 contains 14 residues. The germline CDR1 and CDR2 sequences are GTSNPN and SVGIG (reference sequence). Trimming removed 5 bases from V and 5 bases from J; junction bases left unmatched: 8.